This record concerns one TCR beta chain sequence. What it binds is unknown. The CDR3 is 14 amino acids. V was trimmed by 4 bases and J by 0 bases, leaving 10 bases between them. Time point specified: late sampling 161 to 241 days after vaccination in three convalescent patients. Treatment of the sample: approximately 10-day PBMC culture with coronavirus spike peptide pools or control peptides (ViraFEST assay). The data were obtained in a study of vaccination and CD4 T cells after COVID-19. Study context: Nine convalescent cases were mild and one was severe, and all had been SARS-CoV-2 positive by nasal swab PCR. After vaccination, a few convalescent patients were sampled at day 14 and at days 161 to 241. Collection of post-vaccine samples followed dose two by a median approximately 69 days, spanning a range of 14 to 241.

Study-wide findings and caveats: Although the median of SARS-CoV-2-reactive clonotypes rose from roughly 21 to 40, the change was not significant.

Sequencing of DNA taken from cultured CD4+ T cells relied on the Oncomine TCR Beta short-read assay. TCRdb reanalysed the PCR reads using MiXCR and keeps one entry per CDR3 protein. Among about 20,000 distinct CDR3 sequences, about 40% were seen once, and the ten largest hold about a sixth. The input for sequencing was CD4+ T cells from blood, cultured in vitro, taken about 7 months after SARS-CoV-2 vaccination. The rearrangement joins TRBV12-3 or TRBV12-4 to TRBJ2-7, with D possibly being TRBD1 or TRBD2 (5 bases each). This TCR derives from a human donor who had recovered from COVID-19. The CDR3 DNA reads as TGTGCCAGCAGTTCCGGGGCAAGCTCCTACGAGCAGTACTTC. Translated, it gives CASSSGASSYEQYF.